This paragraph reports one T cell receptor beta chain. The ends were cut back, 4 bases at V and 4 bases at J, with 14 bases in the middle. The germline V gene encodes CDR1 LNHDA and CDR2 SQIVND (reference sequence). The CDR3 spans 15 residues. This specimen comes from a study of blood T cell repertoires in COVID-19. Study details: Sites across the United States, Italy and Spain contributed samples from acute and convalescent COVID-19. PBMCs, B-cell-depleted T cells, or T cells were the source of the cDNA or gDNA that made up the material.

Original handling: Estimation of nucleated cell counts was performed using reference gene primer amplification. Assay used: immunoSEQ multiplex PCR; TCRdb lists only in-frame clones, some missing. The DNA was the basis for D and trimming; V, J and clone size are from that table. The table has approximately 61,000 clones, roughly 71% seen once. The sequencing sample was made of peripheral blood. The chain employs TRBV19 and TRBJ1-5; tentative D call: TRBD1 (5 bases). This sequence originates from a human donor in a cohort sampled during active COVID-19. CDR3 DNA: TGTGCCAGTAGTACTCAGGGTACCCGAAATCAGCCCCAGCATTTT. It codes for CASSTQGTRNQPQHF.